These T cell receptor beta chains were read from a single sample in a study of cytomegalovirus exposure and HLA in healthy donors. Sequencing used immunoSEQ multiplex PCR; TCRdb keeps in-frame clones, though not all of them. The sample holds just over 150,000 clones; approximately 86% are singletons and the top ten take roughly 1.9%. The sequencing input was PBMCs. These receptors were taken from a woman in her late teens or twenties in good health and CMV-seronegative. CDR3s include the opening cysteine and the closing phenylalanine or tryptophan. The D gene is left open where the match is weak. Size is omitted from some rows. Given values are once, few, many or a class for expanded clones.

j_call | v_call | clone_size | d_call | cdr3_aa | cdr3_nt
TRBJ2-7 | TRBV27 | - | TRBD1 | CASSLRGHEQYF | TGTGCCAGCAGTTTGAGGGGGCACGAGCAGTACTTC
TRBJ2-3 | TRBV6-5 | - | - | CASSSGSGSTDTQYF | TGTGCCAGCAGTTCTGGCAGCGGGTCAACAGATACGCAGTATTTT
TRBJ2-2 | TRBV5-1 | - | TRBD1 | CASRRTGITGELFF | TGCGCCAGCAGGAGGACAGGGATCACCGGGGAGCTGTTTTTT
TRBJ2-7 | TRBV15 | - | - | CATSRAVYEQYF | TGTGCCACCAGCAGAGCCGTCTACGAGCAGTACTTC
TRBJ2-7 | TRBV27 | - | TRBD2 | CASSLRASETSPYEQYF | TGTGCCAGCAGTTTAAGGGCATCAGAGACTAGCCCCTACGAGCAGTACTTC
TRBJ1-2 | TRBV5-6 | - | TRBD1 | CASSARDRFIYGYTF | TGTGCCAGCAGCGCCAGGGACAGATTTATCTATGGCTACACCTTC
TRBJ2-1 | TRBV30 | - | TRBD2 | CAWSGLASNEQFF | TGTGCCTGGAGTGGACTAGCTAGCAATGAGCAGTTCTTC
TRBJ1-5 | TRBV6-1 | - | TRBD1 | CASSSLTGRNQPQHF | TGTGCCAGCAGCTCCCTGACAGGGCGCAATCAGCCCCAGCATTTT
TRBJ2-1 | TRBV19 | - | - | CASSQRARVGDEQFF | TGTGCCAGCTCCCAAAGGGCCAGGGTTGGGGATGAGCAGTTCTTC
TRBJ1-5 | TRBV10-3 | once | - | CAISDDSMVNQPQHF | TGTGCCATCAGTGATGATAGCATGGTCAATCAGCCCCAGCATTTT
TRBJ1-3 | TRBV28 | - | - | CASSLGGSGNTIYF | TGTGCCAGCAGTTTAGGGGGCAGTGGAAACACCATATATTTT
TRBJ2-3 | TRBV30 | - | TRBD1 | CAWDGTGISTDTQYF | TGTGCCTGGGACGGGACAGGGATTAGCACAGATACGCAGTATTTT
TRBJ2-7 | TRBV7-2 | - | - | CASSSAVVTYEQYF | TGTGCCAGCAGCTCCGCAGTGGTTACCTACGAGCAGTACTTC
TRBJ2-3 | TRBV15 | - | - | CATSREQADTQYF | TGTGCCACCAGCAGGGAACAGGCAGATACGCAGTATTTT
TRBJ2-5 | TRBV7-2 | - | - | CASSLARGSRETQYF | TGTGCCAGCAGCTTAGCCCGGGGGAGTAGAGAGACCCAGTACTTC
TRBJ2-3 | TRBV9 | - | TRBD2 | CASSSSGGTDTQYF | TGTGCCAGCAGCTCTAGCGGTGGCACAGATACGCAGTATTTT
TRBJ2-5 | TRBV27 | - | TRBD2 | CASSLILAGGPETQYF | TGTGCCAGCAGTTTGATACTAGCGGGAGGGCCAGAGACCCAGTACTTC
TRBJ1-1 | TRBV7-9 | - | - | CASSPGGTGRNTEAFF | TGTGCCAGCAGCCCCGGGGGGACGGGTCGTAACACTGAAGCTTTCTTT
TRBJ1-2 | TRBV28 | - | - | CASTASRNYGYTF | TGTGCCAGCACTGCCTCCAGGAACTATGGCTACACCTTC
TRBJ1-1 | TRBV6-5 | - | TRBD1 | CASSPGTGTLSAFF | TGTGCCAGCAGTCCCGGGACAGGGACCCTGAGTGCTTTCTTT
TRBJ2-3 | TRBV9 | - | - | CASSVGAGVRDTQYF | TGTGCCAGCAGCGTAGGGGCAGGGGTAAGAGATACGCAGTATTTT
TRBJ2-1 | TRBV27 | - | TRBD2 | CASSLYRGGGYNEQFF | TGTGCCAGCAGTTTATATCGGGGGGGTGGTTACAATGAGCAGTTCTTC
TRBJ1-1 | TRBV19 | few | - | CASSPQGTRATEAFF | TGTGCCAGTAGTCCCCAGGGTACCCGGGCGACTGAAGCTTTCTTT
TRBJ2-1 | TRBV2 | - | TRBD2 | CASSVNSGNDGEQFF | TGTGCCAGCAGTGTAAATAGCGGGAATGATGGTGAGCAGTTCTTC
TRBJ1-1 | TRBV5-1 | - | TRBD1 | CASSPTGDTEAFF | TGCGCCAGCAGCCCAACAGGGGACACTGAAGCTTTCTTT
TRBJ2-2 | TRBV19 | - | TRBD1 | CASSIYRGSTGELFF | TGTGCCAGTAGTATCTACAGGGGTTCGACCGGGGAGCTGTTTTTT
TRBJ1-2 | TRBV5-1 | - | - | CASSLEAYGYTF | TGCGCCAGCAGCTTGGAAGCCTATGGCTACACCTTC